At least ten counts were recorded for the clone carrying this T cell receptor beta chain. The antigen is undetermined. Investigators profiled TCR beta VDJ and CDR3 from genomic DNA template. TCRdb itself ran the reads through MiXCR, one entry per CDR3 protein. The sample shows 150,000 to 200,000 distinct CDR3 sequences, about half of them seen only once. The V gene lost 4 bases and the J gene lost 6 bases, with 13 bases spanning the gap. The germline gives CDR1 SGHKS, CDR2 YYEKEE (reference sequence). This CDR3 comprises 13 residues. The sample is drawn from a study of CD8+CD57+ T cells in acquired aplastic anemia. Background on the study: Quantities of DNA derived from sorted CD4+ and CD8+ cells averaged around 3.2 ug. Whole-study findings and limits: The study identified twenty-nine CD8+ CDR3 sequences shared by patients and controls.

Flow cytometry had shown expanded CD8+CD57+ cells in the patients chosen for sequencing. Every patient presented with severe acquired aplastic anemia. The study sampled blood from patients who had received no therapy. The sequence was collected from a human donor with aplastic anemia. The gene calls are TRBV5-5 and TRBJ1-1; perhaps TRBD1 as D (6 bases). The sample taken for sequencing was sorted CD4+, CD8+, or CD8+CD57+ T cells (not recorded which) from PBMCs. The CDR3 DNA reads TGTGCCAGCAGCATTACAGGGTTCCCTGAAGCTTTCTTT. Amino acids: CASSITGFPEAFF.